Below, 9 T cell receptor beta chains from the same sample are listed, as sequenced in a study of neurological immune-mediated disorders (dated by TCRdb to the late 2010s). Libraries were prepared through 5' RACE. TCRdb shows the sequencer as Illumina HiSeq 2500. TCRdb's own reprocessing of the public reads used fastp at Q25 and MiXCR and kept productive beta chains. Each CDR3 protein appears once, grouped with its most common genes and DNA. A total of about 52,000 distinct CDR3 sequences appear in this sample, about 3.7% of them only once. Approximately 5.9% of the sample lies in the top ten. The sequenced material came from PBMCs. The source of these receptors is a man in his sixties with multiple sclerosis.

This clonotype is termed medium-sized. The rearrangement uses TRBV20-1 and TRBJ1-1; TRBD1 aligns across 7 bases. With V trimmed by 6 bases and J by 4 bases, 17 bases remained unmatched. CDR1 is DFQATT, CDR2 SNEGSKA, per germline (reference sequence). CDR3 length equals 16 residues. CDR3 protein: CSAPDRVAGYGTEAFF. The CDR3 nucleotides are TGCAGTGCACCCGACAGGGTAGCTGGCTATGGCACTGAAGCTTTCTTT.

This clonotype has a count of ten or more. This rearrangement joins TRBV5-1 to TRBJ2-1; D is undetermined. The CDR3 loop spans 14 amino acids. Germline CDR1 SGHRS, CDR2 YFSETQ. Trimming shortened V by 2 bases and J by 3 bases, and 9 bases separated the two germline ends. The CDR3 is CASSFSDGYNEQFF. The DNA of the CDR3 is TGCGCCAGCAGCTTTTCCGACGGCTACAATGAGCAGTTCTTC.

This clonotype was counted ten times or more. V and J are TRBV3-1 and TRBJ1-5, with a weak D call TRBD1 (5 bases). Germline values: CDR1 LGHDT, CDR2 YNNKEL (reference sequence). V gave up 5 bases and J gave up 7 bases, with 15 bases separating them. This CDR3 spans 14 amino acids. The DNA of the CDR3 is TGTGCCAGCAGCTTTCAGGGTACGGGACAGCCCCAGCATTTT. It specifies CASSFQGTGQPQHF.

This clonotype was counted ten times or more. The genes are TRBV6-5 and TRBJ2-7, with 10 positions matching TRBD1. V dropped 6 bases and J dropped 1; count of bases not matched to a gene: 0. Germline-derived CDR1 and CDR2 are MNHEY and SVGAGI. The CDR3 extends over 13 amino acids. The DNA of the CDR3 is TGTGCCAGCAGGGGACAGGGGTCCTACGAGCAGTACTTC. The encoded protein is CASRGQGSYEQYF.

This clonotype was counted at least ten times. The chain carries TRBV10-2 and TRBJ2-1; TRBD2 agrees at 10 bases. Germline CDR1 and CDR2: WSHSY and SAAADI. Losses at the gene ends were 3 bases for V and 0 bases for J; bases not matched to a gene: 11. This CDR3 is 19 amino acids long. CDR3 sequence reads: CASSDQSGRAKGSYNEQFF. CDR3 coding DNA: TGCGCCAGCAGTGATCAAAGCGGGAGGGCCAAAGGCTCCTACAATGAGCAGTTCTTC.

In its sample, this clonotype was seen a few times. The V gene is TRBV7-6, the J gene TRBJ1-2, with 9 bases that match TRBD1. This CDR3 region has 12 residues. Germline CDR1 SGHVS, CDR2 FNYEAQ. Trimming at V came to 4 bases and at J to 13 bases, leaving 7 bases not matched to a gene. This CDR3 is CASSSGTGPSTF. In nucleotides, the CDR3 is TGTGCCAGCAGCTCCGGGACAGGGCCTAGCACCTTC.

This clonotype was detected ten times or more. CDR3 nucleotide sequence: TGTGCCAGCTTCAGGGCCGGGGAGCTGTTTTTT. Its translation: CASFRAGELFF. The V gene is TRBV12-3 or TRBV12-4, the J gene TRBJ2-2, with TRBD1 as a possible D gene (5 bases). Trimming took 8 bases from V and 6 from J, leaving 7 bases between them. The CDR3 length is 11 residues.

The V and J genes are TRBV20-1 and TRBJ1-2; 9 positions agree with TRBD1. V lost 6 bases, J lost 3 bases, and 8 bases stayed unmatched. The CDR3 has 14 amino acids. Germline values: CDR1 DFQATT, CDR2 SNEGSKA (reference sequence). CDR3 coding DNA: TGCAGTGCCCTGGGCCGGGACAGGGACTATGGCTACACCTTC. Translated: CSALGRDRDYGYTF.

This clonotype was observed many times. The chain couples TRBV20-1 to TRBJ1-1, with D maybe TRBD1 (5 bases). Deletions cut 2 bases from V and 3 bases from J, with 16 bases between. CDR3 length: 15 amino acids. Germline V lookup: CDR1 DFQATT, CDR2 SNEGSKA (reference sequence). The CDR3 reads CSARTDRGGDTEAFF. The CDR3 coding sequence is TGCAGTGCTAGAACTGATCGGGGGGGGGACACTGAAGCTTTCTTT.